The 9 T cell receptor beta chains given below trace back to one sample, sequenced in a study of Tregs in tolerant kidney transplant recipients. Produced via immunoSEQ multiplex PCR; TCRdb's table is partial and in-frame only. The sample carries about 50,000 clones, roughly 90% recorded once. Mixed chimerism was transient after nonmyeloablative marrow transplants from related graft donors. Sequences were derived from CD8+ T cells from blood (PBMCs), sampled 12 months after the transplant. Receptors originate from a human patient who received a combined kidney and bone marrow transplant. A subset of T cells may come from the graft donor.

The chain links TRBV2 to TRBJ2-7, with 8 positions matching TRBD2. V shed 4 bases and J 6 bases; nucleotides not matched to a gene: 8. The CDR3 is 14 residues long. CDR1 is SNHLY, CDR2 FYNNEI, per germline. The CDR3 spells CASSAHGGGAEQYF. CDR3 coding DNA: TGTGCCAGCAGTGCCCACGGGGGGGGTGCCGAGCAGTACTTC.

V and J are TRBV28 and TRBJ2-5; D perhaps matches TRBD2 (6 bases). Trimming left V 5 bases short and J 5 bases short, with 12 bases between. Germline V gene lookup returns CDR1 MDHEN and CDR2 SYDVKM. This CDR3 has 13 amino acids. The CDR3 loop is CASSPTSSETQYF. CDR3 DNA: TGTGCCAGCAGTCCTACTAGCAGCGAGACCCAGTACTTC.

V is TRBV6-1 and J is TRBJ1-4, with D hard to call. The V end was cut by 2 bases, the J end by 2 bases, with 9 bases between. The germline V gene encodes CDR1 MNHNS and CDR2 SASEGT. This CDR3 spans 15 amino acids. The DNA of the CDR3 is TGTGCCAGCAGTGAAAGTTGGGCTACTAATGAAAAACTGTTTTTT. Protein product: CASSESWATNEKLFF.

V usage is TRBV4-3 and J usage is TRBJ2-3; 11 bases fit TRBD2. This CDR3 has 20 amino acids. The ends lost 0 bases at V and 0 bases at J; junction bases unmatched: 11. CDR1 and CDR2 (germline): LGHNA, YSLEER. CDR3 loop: CASSQDRGLAASPSTDTQYF. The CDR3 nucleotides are TGCGCCAGCAGCCAAGATCGGGGACTAGCGGCATCCCCTAGCACAGATACGCAGTATTTT.

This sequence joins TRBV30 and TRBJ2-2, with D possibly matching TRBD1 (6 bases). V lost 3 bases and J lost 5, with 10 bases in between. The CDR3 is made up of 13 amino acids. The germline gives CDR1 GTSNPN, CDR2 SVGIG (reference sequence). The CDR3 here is CAWSETGTGELFF. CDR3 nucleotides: TGTGCCTGGAGCGAAACAGGGACCGGGGAGCTGTTTTTT.

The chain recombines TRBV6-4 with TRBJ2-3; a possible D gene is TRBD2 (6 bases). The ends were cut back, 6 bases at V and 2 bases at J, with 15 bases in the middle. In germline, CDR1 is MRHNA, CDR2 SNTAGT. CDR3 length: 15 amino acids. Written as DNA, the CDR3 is TGTGCCAGCAGGGAACGGGACTCTTCCACAGATACGCAGTATTTT. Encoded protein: CASRERDSSTDTQYF.

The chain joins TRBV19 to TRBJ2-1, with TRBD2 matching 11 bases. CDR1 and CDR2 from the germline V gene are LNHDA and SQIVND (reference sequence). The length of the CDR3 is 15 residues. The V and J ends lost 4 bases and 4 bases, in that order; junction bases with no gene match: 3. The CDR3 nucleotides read TGTGCCAGTAGTACCGTAGCGGGGGGGTACAATGAGCAGTTCTTC. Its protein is CASSTVAGGYNEQFF.

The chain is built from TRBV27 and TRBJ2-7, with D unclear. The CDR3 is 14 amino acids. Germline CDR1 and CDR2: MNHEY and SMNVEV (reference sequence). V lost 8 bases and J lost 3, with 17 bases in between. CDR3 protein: CASALSLANYEQYF. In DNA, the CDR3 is TGTGCCAGCGCACTAAGTTTAGCAAACTACGAGCAGTACTTC.

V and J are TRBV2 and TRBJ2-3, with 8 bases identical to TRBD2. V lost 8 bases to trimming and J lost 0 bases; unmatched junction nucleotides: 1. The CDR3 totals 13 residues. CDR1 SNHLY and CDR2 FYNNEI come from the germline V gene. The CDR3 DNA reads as TGTGCCAGCCGACTAGCGAGCACAGATACGCAGTATTTT. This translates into CASRLASTDTQYF.